The clone carrying this T cell receptor (beta chain) occurred many times. The antigen remains undetermined. These data belong to a study of T cells in Graves' hyperthyroidism and ophthalmopathy. RNA transcripts served as the template for amplifying TCR beta CDR3 regions. The primer set for the first-round RT-PCR of the TCR CDR3 was HTBI. TCRdb analysed the multiplex PCR reads with MiXCR anew, one entry per CDR3 protein. The data hold hundreds of thousands of distinct CDR3 sequences, with 38% observed a single time. Whole-study results and caveats: From stable hyperthyroidism, ophthalmopathy was set apart by a 13 V-J model. Most clonotypes that expanded in the thyroid above 0.001 also showed up in blood. The model's output predicted ophthalmopathy at a median of roughly 6.9 months prior to onset.

Clinical symptoms, serum thyroxine, TRAb, thyroid ultrasound and orbital computed tomography established diagnosis. This CDR3 is built from 19 residues. CDR1 LGHNA and CDR2 YNFKEQ come from the germline V gene. V gave up 3 bases and J gave up 2 bases, with 23 bases separating them. The chain couples TRBV4-2 to TRBJ1-3; possible D gene TRBD1, 5 bases. Sequenced: blood. This sequence was found in a man younger than 30 with Graves' hyperthyroidism. The CDR3 sequence: CASSQPPGPGRLTGNTIYF. CDR3 in DNA: TGTGCCAGCAGCCAGCCCCCTGGGCCGGGACGGTTGACTGGAAACACCATATATTTT.